This TCR beta chain appears in the sequencing data of a study of blood T cell repertoires in COVID-19. Libraries were prepared by immunoSEQ multiplex PCR; TCRdb keeps only in-frame clonotypes and omits some of them. The sample lists about 160,000 clones; less than 85% were seen once. This CDR3 is built from 16 residues. V lost 4 bases to trimming and J lost 4 bases, with 20 bases between them. Germline CDR1 SGHTS, CDR2 YDEGEE. This chain connects TRBV5-8 to TRBJ2-5, with a tentative D call TRBD2 (5 bases). Material for sequencing was peripheral blood. The sequence came from a woman between 40 and 50 years old with COVID-19, enrolled during active disease. The chain's CDR3 is CASSPLPGAAGETQYF. CDR3 DNA sequence: TGTGCCAGCAGCCCCCTCCCTGGAGCTGCGGGAGAGACCCAGTACTTC.